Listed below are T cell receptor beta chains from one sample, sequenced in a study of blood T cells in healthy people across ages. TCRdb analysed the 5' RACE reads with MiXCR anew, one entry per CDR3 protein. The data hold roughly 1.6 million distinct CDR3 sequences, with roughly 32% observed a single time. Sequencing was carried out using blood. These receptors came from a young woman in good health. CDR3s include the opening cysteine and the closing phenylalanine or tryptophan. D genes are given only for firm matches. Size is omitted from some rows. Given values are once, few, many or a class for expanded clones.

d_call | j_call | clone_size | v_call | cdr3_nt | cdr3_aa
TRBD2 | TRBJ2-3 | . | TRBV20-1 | TGCAGTGCAAGGACTAGCGGGAGGGGCACAGATACGCAGTATTTT | CSARTSGRGTDTQYF
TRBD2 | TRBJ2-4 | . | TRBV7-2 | TGTGCCAGCAGCTTACCAGGACTAGCGGTAGCCAAAAACATTCAGTACTTC | CASSLPGLAVAKNIQYF
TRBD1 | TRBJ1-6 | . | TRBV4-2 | TGTGCCAGCAGCCAAGCTACGGGACAGGGAAATAATTCACCCCTCCACTTT | CASSQATGQGNNSPLHF
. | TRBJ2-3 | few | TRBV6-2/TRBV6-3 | TGTGCCAGCAGTTACCAATACGAGGATACGCAGTATTTT | CASSYQYEDTQYF
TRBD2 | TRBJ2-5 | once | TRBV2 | TGTGCCATTAGCGGGACACGGCTGGGAGAGCAGTACTTC | CAISGTRLGEQYF
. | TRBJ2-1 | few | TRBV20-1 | TGCACTACGGGCAGCTCCTACAATGAGCAGTTCTTC | CTTGSSYNEQFF
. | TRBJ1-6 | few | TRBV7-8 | TGTGCCAGCAGCCCGCGCCAGGGGTCGGGCAATTCACCCCTCCACTTT | CASSPRQGSGNSPLHF
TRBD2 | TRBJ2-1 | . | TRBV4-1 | TGCGCCAGCAGCCAACTAGCGGGAGGCTTCTACAATGAGCAGTTCTTC | CASSQLAGGFYNEQFF
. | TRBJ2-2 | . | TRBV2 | TGTGCCAGCACCCCAGGAGGTTCCATCGGGGAGCTGTTTTTT | CASTPGGSIGELFF
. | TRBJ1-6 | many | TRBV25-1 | TGTGCCAGCGGCCGGACGGGACGTAATTCACCCCTCCACTTT | CASGRTGRNSPLHF
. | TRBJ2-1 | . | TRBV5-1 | TGCGCCAGCAGGGTCACGCTCAGCGGGGAGCAGTTCTTC | CASRVTLSGEQFF
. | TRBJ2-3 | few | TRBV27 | TGTGCCAGCAGTGCCCCGGCGGCTACGCAGTATTTT | CASSAPAATQYF
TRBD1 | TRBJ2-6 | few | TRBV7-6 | TGTGCCAGCAGCTTAGTACCCGGGACAGCTTCTGGGGCCAACGTCCTGACTTTC | CASSLVPGTASGANVLTF
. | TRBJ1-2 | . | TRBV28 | TGTGCCAGCAGTTTGTTCCAGGGTGCCTATGGCTACACCTTC | CASSLFQGAYGYTF
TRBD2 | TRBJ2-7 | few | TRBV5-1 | TGCGCCAGCAGCCATAGCGGGAGCGCCTACGAGCAGTACTTC | CASSHSGSAYEQYF
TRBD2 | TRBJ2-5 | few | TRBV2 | TGTGCCAGCAGTGACGGGCTAGCGGGGGAAGAGACCCAGTACTTC | CASSDGLAGEETQYF
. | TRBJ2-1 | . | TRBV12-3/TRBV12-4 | TGTGCCAGCAGTCATCTACAGATCTCCTACAATGAGCAGTTCTTC | CASSHLQISYNEQFF
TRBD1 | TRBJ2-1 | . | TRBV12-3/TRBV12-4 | TGTGCCAGCGGGACAGGGGGCACATCCATCCTCAATGAGCAGTTCTTC | CASGTGGTSILNEQFF
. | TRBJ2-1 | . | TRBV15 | TGTGCCACCAGCAGAGGGTTGACACTAGAGGATGAGCAGTTCTTC | CATSRGLTLEDEQFF
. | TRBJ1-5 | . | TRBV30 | TGTGCCTGGAGTGTCTCCAGGGGTCAGCCCCAGCATTTT | CAWSVSRGQPQHF
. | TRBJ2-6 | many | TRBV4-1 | TGCGCCAGCAGCCTCGGACCCTTGTCCCAAACTGGGGCCAACGTCCTGACTTTC | CASSLGPLSQTGANVLTF
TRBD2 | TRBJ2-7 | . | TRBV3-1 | TGTGCCAGCAGCCGTCGGGAGGGCTACGAGCAGTACTTC | CASSRREGYEQYF
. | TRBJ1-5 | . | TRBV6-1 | TGTGCCAGCGGTGAAGTCCCCTACAGGAATCAGCCCCAGCATTTT | CASGEVPYRNQPQHF
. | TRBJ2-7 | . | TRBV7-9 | TGTGCCAGCAGCACAGATTGGGGGCTCTCCTACGAGCAGTACTTC | CASSTDWGLSYEQYF
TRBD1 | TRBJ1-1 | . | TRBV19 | TGTGGAGCCGGGACAGGGATTTTATCTGAAGCTTTCTTT | CGAGTGILSEAFF
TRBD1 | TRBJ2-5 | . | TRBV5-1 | TGCGCCAGCGGCTCGACAGGGTTTCAAGAGACCCAGTACTTC | CASGSTGFQETQYF
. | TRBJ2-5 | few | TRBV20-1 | TGCAGTGCGGAAAGAGGGGGAGGGAAAGAGACCCAGTACTTC | CSAERGGGKETQYF
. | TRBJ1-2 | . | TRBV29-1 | TGCAGCGTTCTCCGTGTAGGGGCCGGACCCGCTAACTATGGCTACACCTTC | CSVLRVGAGPANYGYTF
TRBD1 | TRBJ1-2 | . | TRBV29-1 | TGCAGCGTTGGGGAGACAGGGTTCATTAGCTATGGCTACACCTTC | CSVGETGFISYGYTF
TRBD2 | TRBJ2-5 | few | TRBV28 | TGTGCCAGCGGCCGGCTAGCGGGAGAAAAAGAGACCCAGTACTTC | CASGRLAGEKETQYF
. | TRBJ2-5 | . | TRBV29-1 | TGCAGCGTCCTTCAAGAGACCCGGTACTTC | CSVLQETRYF
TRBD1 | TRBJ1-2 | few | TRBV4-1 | TGCGCCAGCAGCCCCCGGGACAGGGGGGGATATGGCTACACCTTC | CASSPRDRGGYGYTF
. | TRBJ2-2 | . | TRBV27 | TGTGCCAGCAGGACAACATTTGTACGCAGAACGAACACCGGGGAGCTGTTTTTT | CASRTTFVRRTNTGELFF
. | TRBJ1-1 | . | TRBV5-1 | TGCGCCAGCAGCTTGCCCGACCTGACAGGAGGTCGTGAAGCTTTCTTT | CASSLPDLTGGREAFF
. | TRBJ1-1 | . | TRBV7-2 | TGTGCCAGCAGCTTAAACCGACAGGTCACTGAAGCTTTCTTT | CASSLNRQVTEAFF
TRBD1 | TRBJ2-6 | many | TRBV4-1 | TGCGCCAGCAGCCAAGCAGGACGGCAGGGGGACGGGGCCAACGTCCTGACTTTC | CASSQAGRQGDGANVLTF
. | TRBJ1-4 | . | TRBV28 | TGTGCCAGCAGTACCACGACGCTCAATGAAAAACTGTTTTTT | CASSTTTLNEKLFF
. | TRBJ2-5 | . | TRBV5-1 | TGCGCCAGCGGAGGCCGCGTCACGTCCCACAATGAGCAGTACTTC | CASGGRVTSHNEQYF
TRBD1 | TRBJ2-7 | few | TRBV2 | TGTGCCAGCAGGGGGGACAGGGAGTGGGACGAGCAGTACTTC | CASRGDREWDEQYF
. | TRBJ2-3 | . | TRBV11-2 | TGTGCCAGCAGCTTAGTCGTTGTATCGGATACGCAGTATTTT | CASSLVVVSDTQYF
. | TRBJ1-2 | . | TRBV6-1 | TGTGCCACCCGATCACCCGGGCAGGCGCGAACTACCTATGGCTACACCTTC | CATRSPGQARTTYGYTF
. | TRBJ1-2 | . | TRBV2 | TGTGCCAGCAGTGTCCAGGGGAATGGCTACACCTTC | CASSVQGNGYTF
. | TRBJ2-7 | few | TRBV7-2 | TGTGCCAGCACCGGTCTTAGGGGGAGGGCTTACGAGCAGTACTTC | CASTGLRGRAYEQYF
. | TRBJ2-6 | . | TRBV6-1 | TGTGCCAGCACCATGAATCGGGGTGGGATCTCTGGGGCCAACGTCCTGACTTTC | CASTMNRGGISGANVLTF
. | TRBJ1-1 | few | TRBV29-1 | TGCAGCATTCGCGGGGGGGTAGGAGCTTTCTTT | CSIRGGVGAFF
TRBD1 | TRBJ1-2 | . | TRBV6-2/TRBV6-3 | TGTGCCAGCAGTTACTCGTTCCGGACAGGGGACCATGGCTACACCTTC | CASSYSFRTGDHGYTF
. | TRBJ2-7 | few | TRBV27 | TGTGCCAGCAGTCTCACCTGGGGCAGATTCTCCTACGAGCAGTACTTC | CASSLTWGRFSYEQYF
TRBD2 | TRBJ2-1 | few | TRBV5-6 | TGTGCCAGCAGGACTAGCGGGGTACAGGCGCATGAGCAGTTCTTC | CASRTSGVQAHEQFF
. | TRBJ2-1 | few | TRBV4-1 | TGCGCCAGCAGCTTTCCAGCGGGAAGGGGGCACAATGAGCAGTTCTTC | CASSFPAGRGHNEQFF
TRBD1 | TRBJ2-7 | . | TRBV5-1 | TGCGCCAGCAGCTGGGCTACTACAGGGGACCAATACCTACGCGAGCAGTACTTC | CASSWATTGDQYLREQYF
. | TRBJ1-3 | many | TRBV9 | TGTGCCAGCAGTGCCAATCTGGGGGACACCATATATTTT | CASSANLGDTIYF
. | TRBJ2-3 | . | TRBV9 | TGTGCCAGCAGCGTCTACGGGAGCACAGATACGCAGTATTTT | CASSVYGSTDTQYF
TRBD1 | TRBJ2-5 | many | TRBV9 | TGTGCCAGCAGCGTAACCGAAGGGGGCAGGGAGACCCAGTACTTC | CASSVTEGGRETQYF
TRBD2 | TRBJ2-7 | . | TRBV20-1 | TGCAGTGCTCTCTCAAGGGGGACTAGCGGGCTTCTCTCCTACGAGCAGTACTTC | CSALSRGTSGLLSYEQYF
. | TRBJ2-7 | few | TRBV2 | TGTGCCAGCAGTGAATCAGGGTACTACGAGCAGTACTTC | CASSESGYYEQYF
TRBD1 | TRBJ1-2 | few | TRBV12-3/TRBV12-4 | TGTGCCAGCAGCTCGGCAGGGGGGGGTGGCTACACCTTC | CASSSAGGGGYTF
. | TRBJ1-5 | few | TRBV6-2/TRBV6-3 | TGTGCCAGCAGTTACCTCAGGGAATCTCTCGGATATAGCAATCAGCCCCAGCATTTT | CASSYLRESLGYSNQPQHF
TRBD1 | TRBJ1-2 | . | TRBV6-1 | TGTGCCAGCAGTCGGACAGGGGGCTTGAGGGGCTACACCTTC | CASSRTGGLRGYTF
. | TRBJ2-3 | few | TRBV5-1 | TGCGCCAGCAGCGTCCAGGGCCCCGCAGATACGCAGTATTTT | CASSVQGPADTQYF